A single T cell receptor (beta chain) is shown here with its context. When the RNA was reverse transcribed, random hexamers were used with an input of 0.5 to 1 ug. Amplification of TCR beta CDR3 used immunoSEQ multiplex PCR across 54 Vbeta and 13 Jbeta. TCRdb re-derived calls from the immunoSEQ multiplex PCR reads in MiXCR, one entry per CDR3 protein. Among approximately 120,000 distinct CDR3 sequences listed, 90% to 95% were seen once. This record belongs to a study of CD8 T cells in Susac syndrome. This CDR3 is built from 17 residues. V shed 6 bases and J shed 8 bases, with 25 bases lying between them. Germline V gives CDR1 MNHEY, CDR2 SMNVEV (reference sequence). Bulk CD8+ and CD4+ cells came from magnetic negative isolation; CD8+ TEMRA by FACS.

The chain recombines TRBV27 with TRBJ2-2; tentatively, D is TRBD2 (6 bases). Sequenced sample: CD8+ T cells from PBMCs. This sequence was found in a human donor with multiple sclerosis. CDR3 nucleotide sequence: TGTGCCAGCAGCCCGGAAATATCGGGACTGTGGCTAGGGGAGCTGTTTTTT. This translates into CASSPEISGLWLGELFF.